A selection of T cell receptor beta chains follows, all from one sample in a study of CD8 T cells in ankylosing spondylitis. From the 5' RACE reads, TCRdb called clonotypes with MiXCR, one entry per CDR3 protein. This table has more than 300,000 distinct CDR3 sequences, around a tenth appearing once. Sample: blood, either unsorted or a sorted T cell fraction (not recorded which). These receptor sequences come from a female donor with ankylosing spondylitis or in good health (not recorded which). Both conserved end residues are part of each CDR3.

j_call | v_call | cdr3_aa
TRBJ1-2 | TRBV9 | CASSVAGSGYTF
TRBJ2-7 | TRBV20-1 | CSLGDSTYEQYF
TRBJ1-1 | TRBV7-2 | CASSLFPSGDTEAFF
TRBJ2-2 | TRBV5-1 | CASSASGGNTGELFF
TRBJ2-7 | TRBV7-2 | CASSLETGVTEQYF
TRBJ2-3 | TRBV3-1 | CASSRAVDAQYF
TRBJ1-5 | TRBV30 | CAWSPGDRGNQPQHF
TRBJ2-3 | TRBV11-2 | CASSPSGPTDTQYF
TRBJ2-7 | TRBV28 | CASTGQGGSYEQYF
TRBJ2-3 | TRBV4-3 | CASSQDQGNTQYF
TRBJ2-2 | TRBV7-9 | CASSLRQGISGELFF
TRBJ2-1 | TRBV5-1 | CASSSRDREVLGNEQFF
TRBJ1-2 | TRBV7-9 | CASSPDTYGYTF
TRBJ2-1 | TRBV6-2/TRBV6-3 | CASNDQRGDEQFF
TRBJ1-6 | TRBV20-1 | CSASELRSPNSPLHF
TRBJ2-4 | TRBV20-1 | CSAKFGTGLAKNIQYF
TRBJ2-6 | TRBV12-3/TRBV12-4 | CASSHRVRRSGANVLTF
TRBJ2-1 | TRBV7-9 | CASSLVTSGLDEQFF
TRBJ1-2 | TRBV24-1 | CATSQRGLYGYTF
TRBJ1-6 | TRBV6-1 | CASSDLRQLASPHF
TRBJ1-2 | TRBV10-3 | CAISGGTGGGYTF
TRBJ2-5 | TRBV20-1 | CSASHGLAEETQYF
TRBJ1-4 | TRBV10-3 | CAISGTDGNEKLFF